The 19 T cell receptor beta chains reported below all come from one sample, sequenced in a study of CD8 T cells in Susac syndrome. RNA totalling about 0.5 to 1 ug underwent reverse transcription with random hexamers. Using its own MiXCR run on the immunoSEQ multiplex PCR reads, TCRdb lists one record per CDR3 protein. The repertoire holds around 130,000 distinct CDR3 sequences, about 93% seen once, with roughly 0.098% in the top ten. Sequenced material: CD4+ T cells from PBMCs. All receptors derive from a human donor in good health.

J is TRBJ2-1 and V is TRBV19; D is ambiguous. Germline CDR1 is LNHDA and CDR2 is SQIVND (reference sequence). V was clipped by 10 bases and J by 0 bases, with 13 bases between them. The CDR3 is made up of 14 amino acids. The CDR3 bases are TGTGCCACTTCCTCCCTGGGCTCCTACAATGAGCAGTTCTTC. It is translated as CATSSLGSYNEQFF.

V gene TRBV20-1 combines with J gene TRBJ2-3; 11 bases are shared with TRBD2. Trimming cost V 0 bases and J 2 bases; bases outside gene matches: 4. Germline V gene sequence: CDR1 DFQATT, CDR2 SNEGSKA (reference sequence). The CDR3 has 16 amino acids. This CDR3 is CSARDGTSGHTDTQYF. The CDR3 DNA reads TGCAGTGCTAGAGATGGGACTAGCGGACACACAGATACGCAGTATTTT.

V gene TRBV3-1 combines with J gene TRBJ2-1; TRBD2 is a possible D gene (6 bases). With 1 base removed from V and 4 bases from J, the gap between germline ends came to 26 bases. The CDR3 covers 20 residues. The germline CDR1 and CDR2 sequences are LGHDT and YNNKEL (reference sequence). The CDR3 sequence: CASSQGVLGLTGAEYNEQFF. In DNA, the CDR3 is TGTGCCAGCAGCCAAGGGGTATTGGGGTTAACGGGAGCGGAATACAATGAGCAGTTCTTC.

This rearrangement joins TRBV30 to TRBJ2-2; 9 bases fit TRBD2. The CDR3 spans 18 residues. V shed 2 bases and J 1 base; nucleotides not matched to a gene: 11. Germline V gene data show CDR1 as GTSNPN and CDR2 as SVGIG (reference sequence). For the CDR3, the DNA is TGTGCCTGGAGTCCGACCCGCCTGACTAGCGGGAACACCGGGGAGCTGTTTTTT. This codes for CAWSPTRLTSGNTGELFF.

The V call is TRBV10-3, the J call TRBJ1-2; TRBD1 matches 8 bases. The trim removed 4 bases at V and 4 bases at J, leaving 2 bases unmatched. The CDR3 totals 13 residues. The germline V gene has CDR1 ENHRY and CDR2 SYGVKD. DNA of the CDR3: TGTGCCATCAGTGTGGACAGGGCCTATGGCTACACCTTC. It is translated as CAISVDRAYGYTF.

The V and J genes are TRBV4-2 and TRBJ2-1; D perhaps matches TRBD2 (5 bases). The germline V and J ends were trimmed by 4 bases and 5 bases, with 12 bases remaining between them. CDR1 is LGHNA, CDR2 YNFKEQ, per germline. This CDR3 has 14 amino acids. CDR3 in amino acids: CASSPRGTDNEQFF. The CDR3 DNA reads TGTGCCAGCAGCCCCCGGGGAACCGACAATGAGCAGTTCTTC.

This chain uses TRBV28 with TRBJ1-6, with a weak D call TRBD1 (6 bases). This CDR3 comprises 15 residues. CDR1 is MDHEN, CDR2 SYDVKM, per germline. Trimming removed 3 bases at V and 10 bases at J, with 16 bases between. CDR3 sequence: CASSLGGVTLSPLHF. The CDR3 region has the DNA TGTGCCAGCAGTTTGGGGGGCGTTACTTTGTCACCCCTCCACTTT.

The V gene is TRBV12-3 or TRBV12-4, the J gene TRBJ1-1, with a possible D match to TRBD1 (5 bases). This CDR3 comprises 14 residues. V was pared by 4 bases and J by 3 bases, with 12 bases between. The CDR3 sequence is CASSWMVTDTEAFF. The DNA for the CDR3 is TGTGCCAGCAGTTGGATGGTGACAGACACTGAAGCTTTCTTT.

The V call is TRBV7-9, the J call TRBJ2-1, with 11 bases aligning to TRBD2. Per germline, CDR1 SEHNR and CDR2 FQNEAQ (reference sequence). The CDR3 runs to 17 residues. J gave up 4 bases and V 4 bases, and 9 bases lay outside the gene matches. Here the CDR3 DNA reads TGTGCCAGCAGCTCTATCTTGGGACTAGCGGATTACAATGAGCAGTTCTTC. Translation gives CASSSILGLADYNEQFF. Supplemented by reference TRBV7-9 and TRBJ2-1, the full variable domain reads DTGVSQNPRHKITKRGQNVTFRCDPISEHNRLYWYRQTLGQGPEFLTYFQNEAQLEKSRLLSDRFSAERPKGSFSTLEIQRTEQGDSAMYLCASSSILGLADYNEQFFGPGTRLTVL.

The rearrangement links TRBV2 to TRBJ2-3; D unresolved. Per the germline V gene, CDR1 is SNHLY and CDR2 is FYNNEI. V was shortened by 8 bases and J by 2 bases, with 20 bases between the two germline ends. CDR3 length: 16 amino acids. In nucleotides, the CDR3 is TGTGCCAGCCACACGCCGAGAGACCTACCCACAGATACGCAGTATTTT. As protein: CASHTPRDLPTDTQYF. Drawing the rest from reference TRBV2 and TRBJ2-3, the complete variable domain is EPEVTQTPSHQVTQMGQEVILRCVPISNHLYFYWYRQILGQKVEFLVSFYNNEISEKSEIFDDQFSVERPDGSNFTLKIRSTKLEDSAMYFCASHTPRDLPTDTQYFGPGTRLTVL.

The CDR3 nucleotides read TGTGCCAGCAGCCACCCAAACGAGCCCTATGGCTACACCTTC. Protein: CASSHPNEPYGYTF. The chain uses TRBV6-5 and TRBJ1-2; D remains ambiguous. Germline V lookup: CDR1 MNHEY, CDR2 SVGAGI. The CDR3 spans 14 residues. V lost 6 bases and J 4 bases, leaving 15 bases between the germline ends.

The rearrangement joins TRBV6-2 or TRBV6-3 to TRBJ2-5, with D possibly called TRBD1 or TRBD2 (5 bases each). Trimming took off 2 bases at V and 5 bases at J, with 15 bases between the two ends. Germline V lookup: CDR1 MNHEY, CDR2 SVGEGT. CDR3 length: 15 residues. Here the CDR3 DNA reads TGTGCCAGCAGTTACGACCGGGACCCCGGGGAGACCCAGTACTTC. Protein: CASSYDRDPGETQYF.

The chain links TRBV9 to TRBJ1-5, with D tentatively TRBD1 (6 bases). Germline V gene lookup returns CDR1 SGDLS and CDR2 YYNGEE. Trimming removed 2 bases at V and 0 bases at J, with 6 bases between. The CDR3 covers 14 residues. The CDR3 nucleotides are TGTGCCAGCAGCGTGGACAGTAGCAATCAGCCCCAGCATTTT. The encoded protein is CASSVDSSNQPQHF.

The CDR3 spells CASSGSQGVGKNIQYF. CDR3 sequence (DNA): TGTGCCAGCAGTGGTTCACAGGGGGTAGGCAAAAACATTCAGTACTTC. The chain employs TRBV2 and TRBJ2-4; 8 bases map to TRBD1. The CDR3 is 16 residues long. With V trimmed by 4 bases and J by 3 bases, 8 bases remained unmatched. Germline CDR1 SNHLY, CDR2 FYNNEI.

The chain carries TRBV7-2 and TRBJ1-5, with D unresolved. The ends were cut back, 1 base at V and 6 bases at J, with 4 bases in the middle. The CDR3 has 12 residues. The germline V gene has CDR1 SGHTA and CDR2 FQGNSA. DNA of the CDR3: TGTGCCAGCAGCTTAGATGGTCAGCCCCAGCATTTT. Amino acids: CASSLDGQPQHF.

V gene TRBV6-2 or TRBV6-3 combines with J gene TRBJ2-1; D may be TRBD2 (6 bases). Per germline, CDR1 MNHEY and CDR2 SVGEGT. CDR3 size: 15 residues. V lost 6 bases to trimming and J lost 4 bases, with 16 bases between them. The CDR3 here is CASRRRDSPYNEQFF. The CDR3 region has the DNA TGTGCCAGCAGACGCAGGGACTCTCCATACAATGAGCAGTTCTTC.

The chain joins TRBV2 to TRBJ2-1, with 7 positions matching TRBD2. Per the germline V gene, CDR1 is SNHLY and CDR2 is FYNNEI. CDR3 length equals 14 residues. The V segment lost 0 bases and the J segment 6 bases; nucleotides outside the gene matches: 2. The CDR3 region has the DNA TGTGCCAGCAGTGAAGCAGTAGCGGGCAATGAGCAGTTCTTC. Its protein product is CASSEAVAGNEQFF. The variable domain in full, completed from reference TRBV2 and TRBJ2-1, reads EPEVTQTPSHQVTQMGQEVILRCVPISNHLYFYWYRQILGQKVEFLVSFYNNEISEKSEIFDDQFSVERPDGSNFTLKIRSTKLEDSAMYFCASSEAVAGNEQFFGPGTRLTVL.

The chain combines TRBV7-2 with TRBJ1-4; no definite D call. The CDR3 covers 15 residues. Looked up from germline, CDR1 is SGHTA and CDR2 is FQGNSA. Trimming removed 1 base at V and 5 bases at J, with 11 bases between. The CDR3 here is CASSLVVDLNEKLFF. In DNA, the CDR3 is TGTGCCAGCAGCTTAGTAGTAGACCTGAATGAAAAACTGTTTTTT.

The V gene is TRBV6-1, the J gene TRBJ1-6; D remains ambiguous. The CDR3 runs to 16 residues. V was shortened by 6 bases and J by 5 bases, with 17 bases between the two germline ends. Looked up from germline, CDR1 is MNHNS and CDR2 is SASEGT. In DNA form, the CDR3 reads TGTGCCAGCAGCCGACGACACGGAGTAGATAATTCACCCCTCCACTTT. Translation gives CASSRRHGVDNSPLHF.